Presented here are 18 T cell receptor beta chains from one specimen sequenced in a study of vaccination and CD4 T cells after COVID-19. As for treatment: 10-day PBMC culture with coronavirus spike peptide pools or control peptides (ViraFEST assay). With the Oncomine TCR Beta short-read assay, DNA from cultured CD4+ T cells was sequenced. TCRdb called the PCR reads again in MiXCR, with one record for every CDR3 protein. The sample consists of roughly 14,000 distinct CDR3 sequences, 51% of them appearing once. The antigens these receptors bind are not known. The source was CD4+ T cells from blood, cultured in vitro, collected before SARS-CoV-2 vaccination. The receptors originated from a human donor who had recovered from COVID-19.

V and J are TRBV20-1 and TRBJ2-5; 9 bases agree with TRBD2. The CDR3 contains 15 residues. Trimming removed 3 bases from V and 4 bases from J; junction bases left unmatched: 9. Germline loops: CDR1 DFQATT, CDR2 SNEGSKA (reference sequence). CDR3 sequence reads: CSASWLAGKAETQYF. CDR3 nucleotides: TGCAGTGCTAGTTGGCTAGCGGGGAAAGCAGAGACCCAGTACTTC.

J is TRBJ2-2 and V is TRBV27; 8 positions match TRBD2. The CDR3 runs to 16 residues. V lost 4 bases, J lost 6 bases, and 10 bases stayed unmatched. The germline V gene has CDR1 MNHEY and CDR2 SMNVEV (reference sequence). The CDR3 region has the DNA TGTGCCAGCAGTTCTACCGGGACTAGTGGGTCCGGGGAGCTGTTTTTT. Translated, it gives CASSSTGTSGSGELFF.

This clonotype showed up just once. The chain carries TRBV19 and TRBJ2-3; 7 bases line up with TRBD2. Germline CDR1 reads LNHDA; CDR2 reads SQIVND (reference sequence). The CDR3 loop spans 16 amino acids. J was trimmed by 2 bases and V by 5 bases; bases with no gene match: 10. The CDR3 loop is CASSPRASGNTDTQYF. DNA of the CDR3: TGTGCCAGTAGTCCCCGGGCTAGCGGTAACACAGATACGCAGTATTTT.

This chain links TRBV7-9 with TRBJ1-6; 7 bases fit TRBD1. The length of the CDR3 is 14 residues. The germline gives CDR1 SEHNR, CDR2 FQNEAQ (reference sequence). V shed 1 base, J shed 10 bases, and the junction held 4 bases outside the gene matches. CDR3 sequence: CASSLETGWSPLHF. The CDR3 bases are TGTGCCAGCAGCTTAGAGACAGGGTGGTCACCCCTCCACTTT.

This clonotype occurred a few times. The chain uses TRBV6-1 and TRBJ1-2, with 8 bases lining up with TRBD1. CDR1 MNHNS and CDR2 SASEGT come from the germline V gene. The CDR3 is 17 residues long. J gave up 3 bases and V 5 bases, and 14 bases lay outside the gene matches. Written as DNA, the CDR3 is TGTGCCAGCAGTAGGACCTTTGGACAGGGATCGCACTATGGCTACACCTTC. Translation: CASSRTFGQGSHYGYTF.

This clonotype has a handful of counts. The V gene is TRBV6-5, the J gene TRBJ1-2; possible D gene TRBD1, 6 bases. Trimming took 0 bases from V and 8 from J, leaving 10 bases between them. Germline values: CDR1 MNHEY, CDR2 SVGAGI. The CDR3 contains 13 residues. The CDR3 sequence: CASSYSNGGGYTF. In nucleotides, the CDR3 is TGTGCCAGCAGTTACTCGAACGGGGGCGGCTACACCTTC.

The gene calls are TRBV7-2 and TRBJ2-7, with 12 positions matching TRBD2. J gave up 5 bases and V 4 bases, and 3 bases lay outside the gene matches. Germline V lookup: CDR1 SGHTA, CDR2 FQGNSA. This CDR3 has 14 amino acids. CDR3 bases: TGTGCCAGCAGCTGGACTAGCGGGACGGACGAGCAGTACTTC. Translated: CASSWTSGTDEQYF.

This clonotype has a handful of counts. The V and J genes are TRBV20-1 and TRBJ1-6; 8 bases fit TRBD1. Trimming removed 6 bases from V and 6 bases from J; junction bases left unmatched: 4. This CDR3 region has 13 residues. CDR1 and CDR2 (germline): DFQATT, SNEGSKA (reference sequence). CDR3 loop: CSARQGFNSPLHF. The CDR3 DNA reads TGCAGTGCACGACAGGGGTTTAATTCACCCCTCCACTTT.

J is TRBJ1-5 and V is TRBV28; D is undetermined. Germline V CDR1 and CDR2: MDHEN, SYDVKM. Trimming left V 6 bases short and J 1 base short, with 4 bases between. This CDR3 contains 12 residues. CDR3 loop: CASRQSNQPQHF. In DNA form, the CDR3 reads TGTGCCAGCAGACAGAGCAATCAGCCCCAGCATTTT.

The CDR3 DNA reads as TGCGCCAGCACCGAGACACCGGACAGGGTCAATCAGCCCCAGCATTTT. Translated: CASTETPDRVNQPQHF. V usage is TRBV10-2 and J usage is TRBJ1-5, with 8 bases aligning to TRBD1. From germline, CDR1 is WSHSY and CDR2 SAAADI. The CDR3 has 16 residues. V was pared by 7 bases and J by 3 bases, with 11 bases of the junction left unmatched.

This chain uses TRBV6-1 with TRBJ2-7; the match to TRBD2 covers 8 bases. Per germline, CDR1 MNHNS and CDR2 SASEGT. This CDR3 contains 15 residues. The ends lost 8 bases at V and 5 bases at J; junction bases unmatched: 14. The chain's CDR3 is CASSPAGGVSHEQYF. DNA for the CDR3: TGTGCCAGCTCCCCGGCCGGGGGGGTGTCCCACGAGCAGTACTTC.

The rearrangement uses TRBV11-2 and TRBJ1-1; no reliable D call. This CDR3 has 14 residues. Germline lookup yields CDR1 SGHAT and CDR2 FQNNGV. Trimming pared 5 bases from V and 3 bases from J, leaving 13 bases between. The CDR3 region has the DNA TGTGCCAGCAGCCCCTCGAGGAGGTACACTGAAGCTTTCTTT. This encodes CASSPSRRYTEAFF.

The rearrangement joins TRBV11-3 to TRBJ2-2; TRBD2 might be the D (5 bases). This CDR3 is 15 amino acids long. CDR1 and CDR2 (germline): SGHNT, YENEEA. Trimming removed 3 bases from V and 1 base from J, with 9 bases in between. CDR3 in amino acids: CASSLVRGNTGELFF. CDR3 in DNA: TGTGCCAGCAGCTTGGTTCGGGGGAACACCGGGGAGCTGTTTTTT.

The chain carries TRBV19 and TRBJ1-3; no clear D. The germline V gene has CDR1 LNHDA and CDR2 SQIVND (reference sequence). The CDR3 sequence is 12 residues long. The V end lost 3 bases, the J end lost 8 bases, and 8 bases lay between the germline ends. The CDR3 reads CASSIGQDTIYF. The CDR3 nucleotides are TGTGCCAGTAGTATTGGTCAGGACACCATATATTTT.

V usage is TRBV7-9 and J usage is TRBJ1-1; D not resolved. With 3 bases removed from V and 1 base from J, the gap between germline ends came to 3 bases. The CDR3 totals 12 residues. Per the germline V gene, CDR1 is SEHNR and CDR2 is FQNEAQ (reference sequence). In DNA, the CDR3 is TGTGCCAGCAGCTTGGAGAACACTGAAGCTTTCTTT. Residues: CASSLENTEAFF. Full variable domain (rest looked up from reference TRBV7-9 and TRBJ1-1): DTGVSQNPRHKITKRGQNVTFRCDPISEHNRLYWYRQTLGQGPEFLTYFQNEAQLEKSRLLSDRFSAERPKGSFSTLEIQRTEQGDSAMYLCASSLENTEAFFGQGTRLTVV.

The chain recombines TRBV4-2 with TRBJ1-1; D gene unclear. The CDR3 extends over 14 amino acids. The V and J ends lost 4 bases and 5 bases respectively, with 14 bases between them. Germline loops: CDR1 LGHNA, CDR2 YNFKEQ. The CDR3 loop reads CASSRGLMGTEAFF. In DNA form, the CDR3 reads TGTGCCAGCAGCCGAGGACTGATGGGGACTGAAGCTTTCTTT.

The V and J genes are TRBV6-2 or TRBV6-3 and TRBJ1-1; D remains ambiguous. V lost 6 bases and J lost 0, with 11 bases in between. This CDR3 region has 14 residues. From germline, CDR1 is MNHEY and CDR2 SVGEGT. The CDR3, as DNA: TGTGCCAGCAGATACCCCGGACTGAACACTGAAGCTTTCTTT. It yields the protein CASRYPGLNTEAFF.

This clonotype showed up just once. The V gene is TRBV10-3, the J gene TRBJ1-1, with TRBD1 identical over 7 bases. The V gene's germline CDR1 is ENHRY and CDR2 SYGVKD. With V trimmed by 5 bases and J by 3 bases, 6 bases remained unmatched. The CDR3 runs to 14 residues. CDR3 amino acids: CAISQGGADTEAFF. The CDR3 coding sequence is TGTGCCATCAGTCAAGGGGGCGCGGACACTGAAGCTTTCTTT.